Following are 7 T cell receptor beta chains from one sample sequenced in a study of T cell repertoires in aging, cancer and after chemotherapy. Peripheral blood genomic DNA, not sorted cells or RNA, was the template. Rearranged V-D-J TRB sequences were amplified with a mixed TRB-A/B primer pool. TCRdb recomputed calls from the multiplex PCR reads with MiXCR, one row per CDR3 protein. Of about 11,000 distinct CDR3 sequences in the sample, 25% to 35% are singletons; the top ten hold approximately 1.9%. Sequencing used blood. The receptors shown here come from a human donor in good health.

A few counts support this clonotype. CDR3 sequence reads: CASSYFNEQFF. The CDR3 DNA is TGTGCCAGCAGTTACTTCAATGAGCAGTTCTTC. The V gene is TRBV6-5, the J gene TRBJ2-1; D uncertain. With 1 base removed from V and 6 bases from J, the gap between germline ends came to 1 base. The germline gives CDR1 MNHEY, CDR2 SVGAGI. This CDR3 is 11 amino acids long.

J is TRBJ2-1 and V is TRBV5-1; 9 bases map to TRBD1. Germline V lookup: CDR1 SGHRS, CDR2 YFSETQ. This CDR3 spans 14 amino acids. V gave up 2 bases and J gave up 9 bases; unmatched junction bases: 6. This chain's CDR3 is CASSFVDRGFEQFF. CDR3 sequence (DNA): TGCGCCAGCAGCTTTGTGGACAGGGGTTTTGAGCAGTTCTTC.

V usage is TRBV12-3 or TRBV12-4 and J usage is TRBJ1-1; D not resolved. V lost 3 bases to trimming and J lost 3 bases, with 11 bases between them. CDR3 size: 14 residues. CDR3 coding DNA: TGTGCCAGCAGTTTGTGGGGTAGGGACACTGAAGCTTTCTTT. Amino acids: CASSLWGRDTEAFF.

This chain connects TRBV6-1 to TRBJ2-7, with TRBD1 matching over 8 bases. The CDR3 loop spans 13 amino acids. V lost 4 bases to trimming and J lost 1 base; unmatched junction nucleotides: 0. Germline V gene lookup returns CDR1 MNHNS and CDR2 SASEGT. The CDR3 here is CASSGQGSYEQYF. CDR3 nucleotide sequence: TGTGCCAGCAGTGGACAGGGGTCCTACGAGCAGTACTTC.

This chain links TRBV7-2 with TRBJ2-1; D unclear. The V gene lost 6 bases and the J gene lost 6 bases, with 18 bases spanning the gap. The CDR3 totals 15 residues. The germline CDR1 and CDR2 sequences are SGHTA and FQGNSA. The CDR3 DNA is TGTGCCAGCAGGCCTCCTCCGCGTCTGGGCAATGAGCAGTTCTTC. Residues: CASRPPPRLGNEQFF.

By share, this clonotype counts as medium-sized. The rearrangement joins TRBV30 to TRBJ1-2, with D tentatively TRBD1 (6 bases). Germline V gene lookup returns CDR1 GTSNPN and CDR2 SVGIG (reference sequence). This CDR3 spans 13 amino acids. The germline V and J ends were trimmed by 3 bases and 7 bases, with 15 bases remaining between them. CDR3 in amino acids: CAWSAGVGLGYTF. CDR3 DNA: TGTGCCTGGAGCGCAGGGGTCGGGCTTGGCTACACCTTC.

The chain links TRBV20-1 to TRBJ2-1; D uncertain. Trimming cost V 2 bases and J 9 bases, with 14 bases left between them. Germline V gene data show CDR1 as DFQATT and CDR2 as SNEGSKA (reference sequence). The CDR3 has 13 amino acids. This CDR3 reads CSARPLTAPEQFF. For the CDR3, the DNA is TGCAGTGCTAGACCCCTCACAGCCCCTGAGCAGTTCTTC.